The 20 T cell receptor beta chains listed next were all sequenced from one sample in a study of T-cell reconstitution after alpha-beta-depleted transplantation in children. During its preparation, the TCRbeta library received unique molecular identifiers. TCRdb passed the PCR reads through MiXCR, listing each CDR3 protein once. The sample consists of hundreds of thousands of distinct CDR3 sequences, 15% to 20% of them appearing once. The material was PBMCs, mostly from graft donor cells, obtained 360 days after TCRalphabeta/CD19-depleted stem cell transplant. The source of these receptors is a boy under three years old who had a stem cell transplant for Wiskott-Aldrich syndrome, so the T cells may come from the graft donor.

This clonotype has more than one count but fewer than ten. The chain joins TRBV4-3 to TRBJ2-7; D unresolved. The germline gives CDR1 LGHNA, CDR2 YSLEER. With 0 bases removed from V and 5 bases from J, the gap between germline ends came to 14 bases. CDR3 length: 15 residues. The DNA of the CDR3 is TGCGCCAGCAGCCAAGAACCAGGCCTCATCAACGAGCAGTACTTC. It encodes CASSQEPGLINEQYF.

This clonotype was counted a few times. This chain's CDR3 is CASVRAGANVLTF. CDR3 nucleotides: TGTGCCAGCGTAAGAGCTGGGGCCAACGTCCTGACTTTC. J is TRBJ2-6 and V is TRBV6-2 or TRBV6-3; D call uncertain. V was cut by 8 bases and J by 2 bases, with 7 bases left in between. The CDR3 spans 13 residues. The germline CDR1 and CDR2 sequences are MNHEY and SVGEGT.

J is TRBJ2-1 and V is TRBV12-3 or TRBV12-4; a weak D match, TRBD2 (5 bases). The V end lost 5 bases, the J end lost 6 bases, and 17 bases lay between the germline ends. The CDR3 is 15 residues long. This CDR3 reads CASSQIAGKGNEQFF. As DNA, the CDR3 is TGTGCCAGCAGTCAGATAGCCGGGAAGGGCAATGAGCAGTTCTTC.

The chain joins TRBV5-1 to TRBJ1-1; possibly TRBD1 for D (6 bases). This CDR3 spans 15 amino acids. The V gene's germline CDR1 is SGHRS and CDR2 YFSETQ. V was clipped by 0 bases and J by 5 bases, with 14 bases between them. CDR3 amino acids: CASSLDGGLGTEAFF. CDR3 sequence (DNA): TGCGCCAGCAGCTTGGATGGGGGGCTGGGGACTGAAGCTTTCTTT.

This chain's CDR3 is CASSDQVRANVLTF. The CDR3 coding sequence is TGTGCCAGCAGTGACCAAGTCAGGGCCAACGTCCTGACTTTC. The chain recombines TRBV6-1 with TRBJ2-6, with D unresolved. V dropped 3 bases and J dropped 5 bases, with 8 bases sitting between them. Germline-derived CDR1 and CDR2 are MNHNS and SASEGT. The length of the CDR3 is 14 residues.

V gene TRBV29-1 combines with J gene TRBJ2-4; tentatively, D is TRBD2 (6 bases). The CDR3 loop spans 13 amino acids. Germline V gene sequence: CDR1 SQVTM, CDR2 ANQGSEA. V lost 6 bases, J lost 3 bases, and 12 bases lay in between. This chain's CDR3 is CSVKGLHKNIQYF. In DNA form, the CDR3 reads TGCAGCGTCAAGGGACTCCACAAAAACATTCAGTACTTC.

The chain uses TRBV4-3 and TRBJ2-1; 8 bases are a match to TRBD2. CDR1 is LGHNA and CDR2 is YSLEER in the germline V gene. Unmatched junction bases numbered 10, after V lost 0 bases and J lost 6 bases. This CDR3 has 17 residues. The CDR3 sequence is CASSQDTSGRFFNEQFF. Written as DNA, the CDR3 is TGCGCCAGCAGCCAAGATACAAGCGGGAGATTTTTCAATGAGCAGTTCTTC.

This clonotype came up a few times. The DNA of the CDR3 is TGTGCCAGCAGCTTCCTCGGGGGGGCCACAGATACGCAGTATTTT. It translates to CASSFLGGATDTQYF. V usage is TRBV7-2 and J usage is TRBJ2-3; 8 bases fit TRBD2. Germline V gene sequence: CDR1 SGHTA, CDR2 FQGNSA. Trimming cost V 3 bases and J 2 bases; bases outside gene matches: 4. The CDR3 extends over 15 amino acids.

At least ten counts were recorded for this clonotype. The chain combines TRBV18 with TRBJ2-1, with D possibly TRBD1 on 5 matching bases. The V and J ends lost 2 bases and 3 bases respectively, with 11 bases between them. CDR3 size: 15 residues. CDR1 and CDR2 (germline): KGHSH, LQKENI. The CDR3 here is CASSPGQGYYNEQFF. As DNA, the CDR3 is TGTGCCAGCTCACCAGGCCAGGGATACTACAATGAGCAGTTCTTC.

Written as DNA, the CDR3 is TGTGCCAGCAGTGAAGTGGGACAGGGGGAACCCTATGGCTACACCTTC. Amino acid sequence: CASSEVGQGEPYGYTF. This chain links TRBV2 with TRBJ1-2, with 11 nucleotides matching TRBD1. The CDR3 extends over 16 amino acids. CDR1 and CDR2 (germline): SNHLY, FYNNEI. V shed 1 base, J shed 4 bases, and the junction held 5 bases outside the gene matches. The whole variable domain, filled in from reference TRBV2 and TRBJ1-2, reads EPEVTQTPSHQVTQMGQEVILRCVPISNHLYFYWYRQILGQKVEFLVSFYNNEISEKSEIFDDQFSVERPDGSNFTLKIRSTKLEDSAMYFCASSEVGQGEPYGYTFGSGTRLTVV.

This clonotype was recorded at least ten times. The J gene is TRBJ2-1, the V gene TRBV7-8, with TRBD2 matching over 14 bases. Germline V gives CDR1 SGHVS, CDR2 FQNEAQ. J gave up 4 bases and V 5 bases, and 13 bases lay outside the gene matches. This CDR3 contains 19 residues. Here the CDR3 DNA reads TGTGCCAGCAGCCCCGGACTAGCGGGAGGTCCCTGGGCTTACAATGAGCAGTTCTTC. Protein product: CASSPGLAGGPWAYNEQFF.

The chain carries TRBV5-6 and TRBJ2-2; 11 nucleotides line up with TRBD1. This CDR3 spans 15 amino acids. Germline CDR1 reads SGHDT; CDR2 reads YYEEEE. The J segment lost 5 bases and the V segment lost 4 bases, leaving 4 bases of the junction unmatched. CDR3 amino acids: CASSGQGARTGELFF. CDR3 nucleotide sequence: TGTGCCAGCAGCGGACAGGGGGCGCGGACCGGGGAGCTGTTTTTT.

A few counts support this clonotype. The chain has TRBV6-5 and TRBJ1-2; D gene uncertain. Per germline, CDR1 MNHEY and CDR2 SVGAGI. This CDR3 region has 15 residues. V was trimmed by 0 bases and J by 4 bases, leaving 12 bases between them. CDR3 amino acids: CASSYSAAPGYGYTF. The DNA for the CDR3 is TGTGCCAGCAGTTACTCGGCAGCCCCGGGCTATGGCTACACCTTC.

The chain uses TRBV11-2 and TRBJ1-2, with D unclear. This CDR3 region has 17 residues. From germline, CDR1 is SGHAT and CDR2 FQNNGV. The germline V and J ends were trimmed by 2 bases and 0 bases, with 16 bases remaining between them. CDR3 protein: CASSLSRSDSSNYGYTF. The CDR3 nucleotides are TGTGCCAGCAGCTTATCTCGGTCAGATTCTTCTAACTATGGCTACACCTTC.

This clonotype was seen more than once but under ten times. This chain links TRBV5-1 with TRBJ2-1, with 12 bases matching TRBD2. The germline V gene has CDR1 SGHRS and CDR2 YFSETQ. V dropped 4 bases and J dropped 4; count of bases not matched to a gene: 3. The CDR3 is 15 amino acids. CDR3 loop: CASSGGTSGYNEQFF. The CDR3 nucleotides are TGCGCCAGCAGCGGAGGGACTAGCGGGTACAATGAGCAGTTCTTC.

In this sample, this clonotype turned up a few times. The chain is built from TRBV30 and TRBJ2-3; 10 positions match TRBD1. From germline, CDR1 is GTSNPN and CDR2 SVGIG (reference sequence). The CDR3 length is 14 residues. V gave up 5 bases and J gave up 5 bases; unmatched junction bases: 7. The CDR3 protein is CAWAGQGTVDTQYF. The CDR3 DNA sequence: TGTGCCTGGGCGGGACAGGGGACGGTAGATACGCAGTATTTT.

The chain couples TRBV20-1 to TRBJ2-1, with 9 nucleotides matching TRBD1. Germline trimming cut 1 base from V and 5 bases from J; bases unmatched to any gene: 3. This CDR3 spans 14 amino acids. Germline V gene sequence: CDR1 DFQATT, CDR2 SNEGSKA (reference sequence). CDR3 sequence: CSARAWDRDNEQFF. The CDR3 DNA is TGCAGTGCTAGAGCTTGGGACAGGGACAATGAGCAGTTCTTC.

The V call is TRBV7-2, the J call TRBJ1-2; tentative D call: TRBD1 (6 bases). CDR1 SGHTA and CDR2 FQGNSA come from the germline V gene. This CDR3 spans 14 amino acids. The ends were cut back, 8 bases at V and 4 bases at J, with 17 bases in the middle. CDR3 sequence (DNA): TGTGCCAGCGAGGGGGAGGGAAGACCCTATGGCTACACCTTC. It encodes CASEGEGRPYGYTF. The entire variable domain, with the rest obtained from reference TRBV7-2 and TRBJ1-2, is as follows: GAGVSQSPSNKVTEKGKDVELRCDPISGHTALYWYRQSLGQGLEFLIYFQGNSAPDKSGLPSDRFSAERTGGSVSTLTIQRTQQEDSAVYLCASEGEGRPYGYTFGSGTRLTVV.

The V gene is TRBV12-3 or TRBV12-4, the J gene TRBJ2-5; D is uncertain. The V end was cut by 2 bases, the J end by 1 base, with 26 bases between. This CDR3 is 20 amino acids long. The CDR3 here is CASSLIFTVSPTWGQETQYF. The CDR3, as DNA: TGTGCCAGCAGTTTAATATTTACGGTCAGCCCAACCTGGGGCCAAGAGACCCAGTACTTC.

The V and J genes are TRBV29-1 and TRBJ2-3; TRBD1 matches 9 bases. V dropped 6 bases and J dropped 8; count of bases not matched to a gene: 6. This CDR3 has 12 residues. Per the germline V gene, CDR1 is SQVTM and CDR2 is ANQGSEA. The CDR3 nucleotides are TGCAGCGTCGCACCGACAGGGGGTACGCAGTATTTT. This encodes CSVAPTGGTQYF.